Sequencing of this T cell receptor (beta chain) was carried out in a study of T cells after yellow fever vaccination. The CDR3 extends over 22 amino acids. The germline V gene encodes CDR1 SGHVS and CDR2 FNYEAQ. V gave up 4 bases and J gave up 0 bases; unmatched junction bases: 20. One entry per CDR3 protein, called by TCRdb with MiXCR from the 5' RACE reads. The sample shows 100,000 to 150,000 distinct CDR3 sequences, around 15% of them seen only once. This clonotype was seen repeatedly, ten times or more. The gene calls are TRBV7-6 and TRBJ2-3; 12 nucleotides align to TRBD2. The material sequenced was CD8+ T cells sorted from PBMCs, taken 5 days after the yellow fever booster vaccination. The receptor comes from a young man who received the YFV17D yellow fever vaccine. In nucleotides, the CDR3 is TGTGCCAGCAGCTCCCGCCGCCATCCGATGACTAGCGGGGGAGCTAGCACAGATACGCAGTATTTT. Translated, it gives CASSSRRHPMTSGGASTDTQYF.